These 27 T cell receptor beta chains share one sample of origin, sequenced in a study of blood T cells in healthy people across ages. Primers used in a second PCR of about 6 to 12 cycles were a sample-barcoded 5' primer and a J-beta primer mix. TCRdb redid the calling of the 5' RACE reads with MiXCR, one entry per CDR3 protein. Found here are 850,000 to 1,000,000 distinct CDR3 sequences, roughly 50% of them singletons; the top ten hold 20% to 25%. Sequencing was done on a sample of blood. Receptor source: a woman aged 55-70 years in good health.

The V call is TRBV6-5, the J call TRBJ2-3; 8 bases are a match to TRBD1. Germline CDR1 and CDR2: MNHEY and SVGAGI. V trimming: 2 bases; J trimming: 1 base; junction bases outside the gene matches: 2. This CDR3 region has 15 residues. The CDR3 DNA sequence: TGTGCCAGCAGTTACAAGGGACAGGGCACAGATACGCAGTATTTT. Protein sequence: CASSYKGQGTDTQYF.

Only a few counts were recorded for this clonotype. This chain uses TRBV4-1 with TRBJ1-1; D gene uncertain. The V end lost 1 base, the J end lost 1 base, and 10 bases lay between the germline ends. The CDR3 contains 15 residues. Per germline, CDR1 MGHRA and CDR2 YSYEKL. The CDR3 sequence: CASSQVQLANTEAFF. As DNA, the CDR3 is TGCGCCAGCAGCCAAGTTCAGTTAGCGAACACTGAAGCTTTCTTT.

In this sample, this clonotype turned up a few times. V is TRBV19 and J is TRBJ2-3; D gene unclear. V dropped 10 bases and J dropped 5 bases, with 7 bases sitting between them. This CDR3 has 10 amino acids. The germline V gene has CDR1 LNHDA and CDR2 SQIVND (reference sequence). As DNA, the CDR3 is TGTGCCACCGGAAGAGATACGCAGTATTTT. It is translated as CATGRDTQYF. The full variable domain, rest sourced from reference TRBV19 and TRBJ2-3, is DGGITQSPKYLFRKEGQNVTLSCEQNLNHDAMYWYRQDPGQGLRLIYYSQIVNDFQKGDIAEGYSVSREKKESFPLTVTSAQKNPTAFYLCATGRDTQYFGPGTRLTVL.

The chain links TRBV20-1 to TRBJ2-2; 9 nucleotides agree with TRBD1. Trimming cost V 7 bases and J 5 bases; bases outside gene matches: 5. Germline CDR1 and CDR2: DFQATT and SNEGSKA (reference sequence). The CDR3 sequence is 13 residues long. The CDR3, as DNA: TGCAGTGGGCCCGACAGGGGGACCGGGGAGCTGTTTTTT. Its translation: CSGPDRGTGELFF.

The chain recombines TRBV4-2 with TRBJ2-3, with TRBD2 identical over 11 bases. The CDR3 runs 17 residues. The J segment lost 0 bases and the V segment lost 2 bases, leaving 4 bases of the junction unmatched. Germline CDR1 LGHNA, CDR2 YNFKEQ. DNA for the CDR3: TGTGCCAGCAGCCAACAGAGGACTAGCGGGAGCACAGATACGCAGTATTTT. It codes for CASSQQRTSGSTDTQYF.

The chain uses TRBV4-1 and TRBJ1-2; 7 nucleotides agree with TRBD1. The CDR3 is 15 amino acids. The V gene's germline CDR1 is MGHRA and CDR2 YSYEKL. V gave up 0 bases and J gave up 4 bases; unmatched junction bases: 5. The CDR3 is CASSQEHRGGYGYTF. CDR3 sequence (DNA): TGCGCCAGCAGCCAAGAACACAGGGGAGGCTATGGCTACACCTTC.

This clonotype was seen more than once but under ten times. V and J are TRBV11-2 and TRBJ2-6; D not resolved. This CDR3 comprises 14 residues. Germline lookup yields CDR1 SGHAT and CDR2 FQNNGV. V was cut by 5 bases and J by 4 bases, with 9 bases left in between. For the CDR3, the DNA is TGTGCCAGCAGCCCTACCACGGGGGCCAACGTCCTGACTTTC. Translation gives CASSPTTGANVLTF.

The rearrangement joins TRBV7-9 to TRBJ2-4; the D call may be TRBD1 or TRBD2 (5 bases each). The J call may be wrong; the DNA end is better matched by TRBJ2-7. CDR3 length: 15 residues. Looked up from germline, CDR1 is SEHNR and CDR2 is FQNEAQ (reference sequence). CDR3 loop: CASSDDRGLTYEQYF. The CDR3 DNA reads TGTGCCAGCAGCGACGACCGGGGCTTAACCTACGAGCAGTACTTC.

The chain uses TRBV7-2 and TRBJ2-1; 9 nucleotides line up with TRBD2. Germline CDR1 and CDR2: SGHTA and FQGNSA. This CDR3 contains 14 residues. J lost 7 bases, V lost 4 bases, and 5 bases had no gene match. The CDR3 coding sequence is TGTGCCAGCAGCTGGGCTAGCGGGAAGAATGAGCAGTTCTTC. It is translated as CASSWASGKNEQFF.

This clonotype was detected only once. The chain combines TRBV29-1 with TRBJ1-1; D remains ambiguous. Per the germline V gene, CDR1 is SQVTM and CDR2 is ANQGSEA. Trimming cost V 2 bases and J 3 bases, with 10 bases left between them. The CDR3 is made up of 13 amino acids. The CDR3 is CSVEQTKDTEAFF. The CDR3 region has the DNA TGCAGCGTTGAACAAACGAAGGACACTGAAGCTTTCTTT.

CDR3 sequence (DNA): TGTGCCAGCAGTCCCGGGACTAGCGGAATGGGCGGGACCCAGTACTTC. Translating gives CASSPGTSGMGGTQYF. The chain recombines TRBV12-3 or TRBV12-4 with TRBJ2-7; 11 positions match TRBD2. The J call may be incorrect, as the DNA end agrees better with TRBJ2-5. The CDR3 loop spans 16 amino acids.

This clonotype was found a few times. The chain joins TRBV29-1 to TRBJ2-7; TRBD2 might be the D (6 bases). V lost 3 bases, J lost 4 bases, and 16 bases lay in between. CDR1 is SQVTM and CDR2 is ANQGSEA in the germline V gene. There are 14 residues in the CDR3. Written as DNA, the CDR3 is TGCAGCGTTGACGTGAGTAGCGCGGGATACGAGCAGTACTTC. This codes for CSVDVSSAGYEQYF.

V is TRBV20-1 and J is TRBJ1-2; D unclear. The CDR3 is 14 residues long. Per germline, CDR1 DFQATT and CDR2 SNEGSKA (reference sequence). V lost 3 bases and J 0 bases, leaving 11 bases between the germline ends. The DNA of the CDR3 is TGCAGTGCTAGTCGGGTCAGCCCTAACTATGGCTACACCTTC. Amino acid sequence: CSASRVSPNYGYTF.

V usage is TRBV4-2 and J usage is TRBJ2-3, with D unresolved. Germline V gene sequence: CDR1 LGHNA, CDR2 YNFKEQ. The CDR3 has 16 amino acids. V lost 5 bases and J 1 base, leaving 16 bases between the germline ends. CDR3 DNA sequence: TGTGCCAGCAGCACCCACTCCCTTGAGGGCACAGATACGCAGTATTTT. This sequence encodes CASSTHSLEGTDTQYF.

This chain links TRBV21-1 with TRBJ1-5. TRBV21-1 is reported as a pseudogene. CDR3 length equals 15 residues. The CDR3 region has the DNA TGTGCCAGCAGCAAAGTTGCCGTCCCCAATCAGCCCCAGCATTTT. Protein sequence: CASSKVAVPNQPQHF.

V gene TRBV12-3 or TRBV12-4 combines with J gene TRBJ2-2, with 8 bases that match TRBD2. The CDR3 is 14 amino acids. Trimming took 11 bases from V and 4 from J; bases not matched to a gene: 9. The CDR3 sequence: CASTTLAGTGELFF. CDR3 DNA: TGTGCCTCAACGACGCTAGCGGGCACCGGGGAGCTGTTTTTT.

This chain joins TRBV6-2 or TRBV6-3 and TRBJ1-6, with D possibly TRBD1 on 6 matching bases. The CDR3 totals 15 residues. CDR1 is MNHEY, CDR2 SVGEGT, per germline. The V and J ends lost 7 bases and 7 bases respectively, with 17 bases between them. CDR3 sequence: CASNLQGSFNSPLHF. CDR3 DNA: TGTGCCAGCAACTTACAGGGCAGCTTCAATTCACCCCTCCACTTT.

This clonotype was picked up many times. The chain has TRBV29-1 and TRBJ2-3, with 7 bases fitting TRBD2. Looked up from germline, CDR1 is SQVTM and CDR2 is ANQGSEA. There are 18 residues in the CDR3. The J segment lost 1 base and the V segment lost 2 bases, leaving 15 bases of the junction unmatched. CDR3 DNA sequence: TGCAGCGTTGAACTAGCGGCTTACCCTCCGTTACGCACAGATACGCAGTATTTT. Translating gives CSVELAAYPPLRTDTQYF.

The chain uses TRBV14 and TRBJ1-1, with D hard to call. This CDR3 has 12 amino acids. Germline loops: CDR1 SGHDN, CDR2 FVKESK. The V end was cut by 6 bases, the J end by 5 bases, with 10 bases between. The CDR3 here is CASSRSRTEAFF. The CDR3 DNA is TGTGCCAGCAGTCGAAGTCGAACTGAAGCTTTCTTT.

The chain carries TRBV3-1 and TRBJ2-1; D might be TRBD2 (6 bases). The CDR3 runs to 15 residues. Germline V gene data show CDR1 as LGHDT and CDR2 as YNNKEL (reference sequence). Deletions cut 4 bases from V and 3 bases from J, with 13 bases between. CDR3: CASSPDYRNYNEQFF. The CDR3 DNA sequence: TGTGCCAGCAGCCCGGACTACCGAAACTACAATGAGCAGTTCTTC.

The chain carries TRBV9 and TRBJ2-7; 9 bases agree with TRBD1. V dropped 0 bases and J dropped 2; count of bases not matched to a gene: 3. The CDR3 is 15 amino acids. Germline V gene sequence: CDR1 SGDLS, CDR2 YYNGEE. The CDR3 nucleotides read TGTGCCAGCAGCGTAGGCGGGACAGGGACCTACGAGCAGTACTTC. Translating it yields CASSVGGTGTYEQYF.

This clonotype has more than one count but fewer than ten. This chain links TRBV30 with TRBJ1-2; D is perhaps TRBD1 (5 bases). With 2 bases removed from V and 2 bases from J, the gap between germline ends came to 6 bases. This CDR3 has 12 amino acids. Looked up from germline, CDR1 is GTSNPN and CDR2 is SVGIG (reference sequence). DNA of the CDR3: TGTGCCTGGAGTTGGGGGAACTATGGCTACACCTTC. Its protein is CAWSWGNYGYTF.

The J gene is TRBJ2-4, the V gene TRBV7-9; TRBD2 matches 10 bases. CDR1 SEHNR and CDR2 FQNEAQ come from the germline V gene (reference sequence). The CDR3 is 15 residues long. The V gene end was trimmed by 5 bases and the J gene end by 13 bases; junction bases not matched to a gene: 14. CDR3 nucleotide sequence: TGTGCCAGCAGCCAACTAGCGGGATGGCAGGATGAGCAGTACTTC. Encoded protein: CASSQLAGWQDEQYF.

V gene TRBV10-3 combines with J gene TRBJ2-1, with D perhaps matching TRBD2 (6 bases). Trimming pared 7 bases from V and 5 bases from J, leaving 21 bases between. CDR1 is ENHRY and CDR2 is SYGVKD in the germline V gene. The CDR3 is 16 residues long. For the CDR3, the DNA is TGTGCCATCAAGAAGGAGTCGGGAGTGATCCACAATGAGCAGTTCTTC. Protein: CAIKKESGVIHNEQFF.

The sample holds many counts of this clonotype. The rearrangement joins TRBV20-1 to TRBJ2-1; D is possibly TRBD2 (6 bases). This CDR3 is 17 amino acids long. The V gene's germline CDR1 is DFQATT and CDR2 SNEGSKA (reference sequence). V dropped 5 bases and J dropped 0 bases, with 20 bases sitting between them. CDR3 DNA: TGCAGTGCTCTAGGCCGACTCCCCGGGAGCTCCTACAATGAGCAGTTCTTC. Translation gives CSALGRLPGSSYNEQFF.

The rearrangement links TRBV3-1 to TRBJ2-1, with a weak D call TRBD2 (5 bases). Trimming removed 4 bases at V and 9 bases at J, with 10 bases between. This CDR3 is built from 12 residues. Looked up from germline, CDR1 is LGHDT and CDR2 is YNNKEL (reference sequence). The CDR3 here is CASSLSEGEQFF. In nucleotides, the CDR3 is TGTGCCAGCAGCCTAAGCGAGGGTGAGCAGTTCTTC.

This rearrangement joins TRBV3-1 to TRBJ2-7; D call uncertain. CDR1 LGHDT and CDR2 YNNKEL come from the germline V gene (reference sequence). This CDR3 is 15 amino acids long. The V gene lost 4 bases and the J gene lost 3 bases, with 16 bases spanning the gap. The CDR3 DNA sequence: TGTGCCAGCAGCCGGCAAGCGAACGGATACTACGAGCAGTACTTC. Amino acid sequence: CASSRQANGYYEQYF.